A single T cell receptor beta chain is shown here with its context. The antigen remains undetermined. TCRdb keeps only in-frame clones here, not all; method: immunoSEQ multiplex PCR. The sample records more than 140,000 clones, less than 90% being singletons. The V and J ends lost 7 bases and 8 bases respectively, with 18 bases between them. Per germline, CDR1 SGHDT and CDR2 YYEEEE. This CDR3 contains 13 residues. Regarding time point: baseline pretreatment blood. The treatment here: 15 Gy SBRT to primary tumor, nephrectomy 4 weeks later. The record originates from a study of radiation and T cells in renal cell carcinoma. Study-level information: Nephrectomy followed 15 Gy stereotactic body radiation by 4 weeks.

Study-level points and caveats: No pretreatment tumor biopsies were available for baseline clonotypes.

The origin of this receptor is a woman in her fifties or sixties with renal cell carcinoma. The V and J genes are TRBV5-6 and TRBJ1-2; D unclear. Sample: blood, taken from a patient whose treatment included radiotherapy and nephrectomy. Written as DNA, the CDR3 is TGTGCCAGCGCAGTTCAAGGCGGCGGAGGCTACACCTTC. Amino acids: CASAVQGGGGYTF.